One and the same sample provided the 10 T cell receptor beta chains below, sequenced in a study of T cell responses to AZD1222 COVID-19 vaccine. Assay used: immunoSEQ multiplex PCR; TCRdb lists only in-frame clones, some missing. The table includes 130,000 to 150,000 clones, 80% to 90% detected once. Sequencing was performed on peripheral blood, taken on day 0 of AZD1222 vaccination. The receptors were gathered from an adult in good health.

The J gene is TRBJ2-2, the V gene TRBV7-9; tentatively, D is TRBD1 (6 bases). V shed 2 bases and J shed 4 bases, with 8 bases lying between them. CDR1 is SEHNR and CDR2 is FQNEAQ in the germline V gene (reference sequence). This CDR3 spans 14 amino acids. For the CDR3, the DNA is TGTGCCAGCAGCTTACAGGGGACCACCGGGGAGCTGTTTTTT. Its protein is CASSLQGTTGELFF.

Remarks on this clone: The sample has other DNA sequences that encode this CDR3 too. V usage is TRBV19 and J usage is TRBJ1-1, with unresolved D. The ends were cut back, 6 bases at V and 3 bases at J, with 8 bases in the middle. CDR1 and CDR2 (germline): LNHDA, SQIVND (reference sequence). This CDR3 is 12 amino acids long. CDR3 amino acids: CASSLGYTEAFF. In nucleotides, the CDR3 is TGTGCCAGTAGCCTGGGGTACACTGAAGCTTTCTTT.

V usage is TRBV5-1 and J usage is TRBJ2-5; 15 bases are a match to TRBD2. The germline V gene encodes CDR1 SGHRS and CDR2 YFSETQ. The V and J ends lost 3 bases and 4 bases, in that order; junction bases with no gene match: 13. CDR3 length equals 19 residues. The CDR3 region is CASSSVPGLAGGGAETQYF. The DNA of the CDR3 is TGCGCCAGCAGCTCCGTCCCGGGACTAGCGGGAGGAGGCGCAGAGACCCAGTACTTC.

The V call is TRBV25-1, the J call TRBJ2-5; 8 bases fit TRBD1. The CDR3 has 13 amino acids. V dropped 5 bases and J dropped 5; count of bases not matched to a gene: 4. Germline V gives CDR1 MGHDK, CDR2 SYGVNS. CDR3 coding DNA: TGTGCCAGCAGTCAGGGGGCTCTGGAGACCCAGTACTTC. It codes for CASSQGALETQYF.

CDR3 DNA: TGTGCCAGCAGTTTCATAGACAGGGCCGCCTACGAGCAGTACTTC. Protein product: CASSFIDRAAYEQYF. The V gene is TRBV28, the J gene TRBJ2-7; 7 nucleotides line up with TRBD1. The J segment lost 2 bases and the V segment lost 3 bases, leaving 7 bases of the junction unmatched. This CDR3 is built from 15 residues. The germline V gene encodes CDR1 MDHEN and CDR2 SYDVKM.

This clone appeared a few times. V and J are TRBV30 and TRBJ2-1; D gene ambiguous. Per the germline V gene, CDR1 is GTSNPN and CDR2 is SVGIG (reference sequence). CDR3 length equals 14 residues. The germline V and J ends were trimmed by 0 bases and 6 bases, with 12 bases remaining between them. CDR3 DNA sequence: TGTGCCTGGAGTGTAAACGCTGTAGGCAATGAGCAGTTCTTC. Its protein is CAWSVNAVGNEQFF.

This clone has only a few counts. The chain combines TRBV7-2 with TRBJ1-2; D unclear. The V and J ends lost 3 bases and 0 bases respectively, with 11 bases between them. The germline V gene has CDR1 SGHTA and CDR2 FQGNSA. This CDR3 contains 15 residues. This CDR3 is CASSFGGGTNYGYTF. The CDR3 DNA is TGTGCCAGCAGCTTCGGAGGAGGGACTAACTATGGCTACACCTTC.

The chain uses TRBV27 and TRBJ1-6, with D perhaps matching TRBD1 (6 bases). Germline V CDR1 and CDR2: MNHEY, SMNVEV (reference sequence). CDR3 size: 14 residues. Trimming cost V 6 bases and J 6 bases, with 12 bases left between them. CDR3 amino acids: CASSPGVANSPLHF. DNA of the CDR3: TGTGCCAGCAGCCCAGGGGTTGCTAATTCACCCCTCCACTTT.

This sequence joins TRBV27 and TRBJ2-5, with D perhaps TRBD1 (6 bases). CDR1 MNHEY and CDR2 SMNVEV come from the germline V gene (reference sequence). CDR3 length equals 17 residues. The V end lost 4 bases, the J end lost 6 bases, and 24 bases lay between the germline ends. CDR3 sequence: CASSSAPGAGVTKTQYF. DNA for the CDR3: TGTGCCAGCAGTTCCGCGCCAGGGGCGGGTGTAACAAAGACCCAGTACTTC.

V is TRBV6-1 and J is TRBJ2-4, with D unresolved. The V gene lost 2 bases and the J gene lost 6 bases, with 14 bases spanning the gap. This CDR3 region has 15 residues. Germline V gene data show CDR1 as MNHNS and CDR2 as SASEGT. The CDR3 here is CASSEFVALGNIQYF. The DNA for the CDR3 is TGTGCCAGCAGTGAATTTGTGGCCTTGGGAAACATTCAGTACTTC.